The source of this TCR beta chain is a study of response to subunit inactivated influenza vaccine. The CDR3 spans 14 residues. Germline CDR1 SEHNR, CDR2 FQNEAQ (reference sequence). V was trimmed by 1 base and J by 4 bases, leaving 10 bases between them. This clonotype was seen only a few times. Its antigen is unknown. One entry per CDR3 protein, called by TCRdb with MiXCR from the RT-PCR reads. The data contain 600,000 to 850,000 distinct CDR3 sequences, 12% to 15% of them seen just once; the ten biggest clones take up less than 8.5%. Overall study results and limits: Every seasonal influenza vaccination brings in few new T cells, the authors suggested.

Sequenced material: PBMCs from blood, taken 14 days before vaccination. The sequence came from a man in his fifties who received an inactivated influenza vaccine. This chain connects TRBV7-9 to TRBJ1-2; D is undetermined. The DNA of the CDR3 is TGTGCCAGCAGCTTAGGCGCCGCGGCCTATGGCTACACCTTC. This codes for CASSLGAAAYGYTF.